A selection of T cell receptor beta chains follows, all from one sample in a study of OX40 agonist ivuxolimab in advanced cancers. Sequenced by immunoSEQ multiplex PCR; TCRdb stores in-frame clones only, minus some. Here the sample spans about 29,000 clones, roughly nine tenths being singletons. Material: CD4+ or CD8+ T cells sorted from blood, obtained in a trial of the OX40 agonist ivuxolimab. Receptors originate from an adult with an advanced solid tumor such as melanoma, head and neck, liver or kidney cancer. CDR3s include the opening cysteine and the closing phenylalanine or tryptophan. Each record gives: J gene, CDR3 length, clone size, V gene, D gene, CDR3 protein, CDR3 DNA. The D gene is left open where the match is weak. The size field is filled for only some rows; it gives once, few, many or a size class.

>TRBJ1-1|16|-|TRBV2|-
CASSEALGPQNTEAFF
TGTGCCAGCAGTGAAGCGCTGGGACCCCAGAACACTGAAGCTTTCTTT
>TRBJ1-1|12|-|TRBV29-1|-
CSVGLRNTEAFF
TGCAGCGTCGGACTTCGGAACACTGAAGCTTTCTTT
>TRBJ2-7|16|-|TRBV27|-
CASSLQLAGSRGMQYF
TGTGCCAGCAGTTTACAGCTCGCGGGATCCCGGGGGATGCAGTACTTC
>TRBJ2-3|13|-|TRBV19|-
CASSGGGTDTQYF
TGTGCCAGTAGTGGTGGGGGCACAGATACGCAGTATTTT
>TRBJ2-6|18|-|TRBV7-2|TRBD1
CAVPGQGLSNSGANVLTF
TGTGCCGTACCGGGACAGGGGTTGTCTAACTCTGGGGCCAACGTCCTGACTTTC
>TRBJ2-7|13|-|TRBV9|-
CASSVGGSGEQYF
TGTGCCAGCAGCGTAGGAGGGAGCGGCGAGCAGTACTTC
>TRBJ2-2|12|-|TRBV19|-
CASSIFTGELFF
TGTGCCAGTAGTATTTTCACCGGGGAGCTGTTTTTT
>TRBJ2-5|14|-|TRBV5-1|-
CASSDPWGQETQYF
TGCGCCAGCAGCGACCCGTGGGGCCAAGAGACCCAGTACTTC
>TRBJ1-4|13|-|TRBV10-2|-
CASSEGLREKLFF
TGCGCCAGCAGTGAGGGACTGAGGGAAAAACTGTTTTTT
>TRBJ2-1|12|-|TRBV29-1|TRBD1
CSAVDRGNEQFF
TGCAGCGCTGTGGACAGGGGCAATGAGCAGTTCTTC
>TRBJ2-1|15|-|TRBV18|-
CASSPPFDPYNEQFF
TGTGCCAGCTCACCACCATTTGATCCCTACAATGAGCAGTTCTTC
>TRBJ2-1|13|once|TRBV11-2|-
CASTEVSYNEQFF
TGTGCCAGCACGGAAGTCTCCTACAATGAGCAGTTCTTC
>TRBJ2-7|18|-|TRBV19|-
CASSTSLITRDTTYEQYF
TGTGCCAGTAGTACCTCCCTGATAACCCGGGACACTACCTACGAGCAGTACTTC
>TRBJ2-7|17|-|TRBV11-2|-
CASSLGVIGTSSYEQYF
TGTGCCAGCAGCTTAGGGGTTATCGGGACGAGCTCCTACGAGCAGTACTTC
>TRBJ1-1|14|-|TRBV9|-
CASSPKGLDTEAFF
TGTGCCAGCAGCCCCAAGGGGCTTGACACTGAAGCTTTCTTT
>TRBJ1-1|13|-|TRBV29-1|-
CSAFPDMNTEAFF
TGCAGCGCCTTCCCGGACATGAACACTGAAGCTTTCTTT
>TRBJ2-7|13|few|TRBV5-8|-
CASSSRRSYEQYF
TGTGCCAGCAGCTCCCGAAGGTCCTACGAGCAGTACTTC
>TRBJ2-1|15|-|TRBV9|TRBD1
CASSPFLDRGNEQFF
TGTGCCAGCAGCCCTTTCTTGGACAGGGGGAATGAGCAGTTCTTC
>TRBJ2-7|15|-|TRBV5-1|-
CASSLGIPDHYEQYF
TGCGCCAGCAGCTTGGGGATCCCGGATCACTACGAGCAGTACTTC
>TRBJ2-7|12|-|TRBV11-2|-
CASRDSSAQQYF
TGTGCCAGCAGGGACTCAAGCGCTCAGCAGTACTTC
>TRBJ1-4|13|once|TRBV27|-
CASSLQGPGKLFF
TGTGCCAGCAGTTTACAGGGTCCAGGAAAACTGTTTTTT
>TRBJ2-1|17|once|TRBV7-2|TRBD2
CASSLVGSSGGYNEQFF
TGTGCCAGCAGCTTAGTGGGTAGTAGCGGGGGATACAATGAGCAGTTCTTC
>TRBJ1-4|14|-|TRBV6-7|-
CASSNRFLGEKLFF
TGTGCCAGCAGTAACCGCTTTTTAGGTGAAAAACTGTTTTTT
>TRBJ1-2|15|-|TRBV7-8|-
CASSLSGHPAMGYTF
TGTGCCAGCAGCTTAAGCGGACATCCAGCTATGGGCTACACCTTC
>TRBJ1-1|15|-|TRBV4-1|TRBD1
CASSPQTGGDTEAFF
TGCGCCAGCAGCCCCCAGACAGGGGGAGACACTGAAGCTTTCTTT
>TRBJ1-2|12|-|TRBV5-1|-
CASSLEGNGYTF
TGCGCCAGCAGCTTGGAGGGGAATGGCTACACCTTC
>TRBJ2-5|17|-|TRBV4-1|TRBD2
CASSQGTSGREEETQYF
TGCGCCAGCAGCCAAGGGACTAGCGGGAGGGAGGAAGAGACCCAGTACTTC
>TRBJ2-7|13|-|TRBV6-1|-
CASSEGTDYEQYF
TGTGCCAGCAGTGAAGGGACAGACTACGAGCAGTACTTC
>TRBJ1-2|15|-|TRBV11-2|-
CASSLGQPLPYGYTF
TGTGCCAGCAGCCTTGGACAGCCTCTCCCCTATGGCTACACCTTC
>TRBJ2-2|14|-|TRBV9|-
CASSGTDYTGELFF
TGTGCCAGCAGCGGTACAGATTACACCGGGGAGCTGTTTTTT
>TRBJ2-7|12|once|TRBV30|-
CAWVRDHYEQYF
TGTGCCTGGGTCAGGGATCACTACGAGCAGTACTTC
>TRBJ2-1|17|-|TRBV4-3|-
CASSQDPQGTIYNEQFF
TGCGCCAGCAGCCAAGATCCCCAGGGGACTATATACAATGAGCAGTTCTTC
>TRBJ2-3|15|-|TRBV2|TRBD1
CASSVQQGASDTQYF
TGTGCCAGCAGTGTTCAGCAGGGGGCTTCTGATACGCAGTATTTT